This entry features one T cell receptor beta chain sequence. Its antigen remains unknown. The sample belongs to a study of molecular identifiers for immune sequencing clone quantification. Study findings and constraints: Reportedly, one cell's Jurkat TCR RNA was detected within 1,100,000 naive CD8 cells.

When naive CD8 T cells were sorted, they were gated as CD8+CD4-CCR7+CD45RA+. It was with previously described methods and listed TCR primers that bulk TCR libraries were made. MiXCR was run by TCRdb on the PCR reads, yielding one entry per CDR3 protein. The sample lists nearly 650,000 distinct CDR3 sequences; roughly 23% were seen once. V gave up 3 bases and J gave up 4 bases, with 12 bases separating them. CDR1 is MNHEY and CDR2 is SMNVEV in the germline V gene (reference sequence). The CDR3 is 15 amino acids. The sample taken for sequencing was naive CD8+ T cells from blood, with Jurkat cell RNA spiked in. This sample's subset: FACS-sorted CD8+CD4-CCR7+CD45RA+ naive T cells. The origin of this receptor is a human donor in good health. Some libraries in this study had Jurkat cell RNA spiked in. The chain recombines TRBV27 with TRBJ2-2; weak D call: TRBD2 (5 bases). This chain's CDR3 is CASSLGPAGTGELFF. CDR3 in DNA: TGTGCCAGCAGTTTGGGCCCCGCGGGCACCGGGGAGCTGTTTTTT.